These 3 T cell receptor beta chains originate from one sample sequenced in a study of vaccination and CD4 T cells after COVID-19 (dated by TCRdb to 2021 to 2024). Library generation was performed with PCR. The sequencer listed for this sample is Illumina iSeq 100. At the Johns Hopkins FTIC core, DNA from the cultured CD4+ T cells underwent TCR sequencing with the Oncomine TCR Beta short-read assay. TCRdb redid the processing of the public reads, applying fastp at Q25 and MiXCR, and retained in-frame beta chains. Rows merge per CDR3 protein into single entries with the most common DNA and genes. This sample comprises more than 9,000 distinct CDR3 sequences, almost 65% of them detected only once. Around 32% of the sample is in the top ten clones. Their cognate antigens are unknown. What the treatment or condition label conveys for this sample: approximately nine-day PBMC culture with coronavirus spike peptide pools or control peptides (ViraFEST assay).

Sequenced input: CD4+ T cells from blood, cultured in vitro. The receptors originated from a human donor who had recovered from COVID-19.

This chain links TRBV10-3 with TRBJ1-1, with a tentative D call TRBD1 (6 bases). Trimming removed 4 bases from V and 2 bases from J, with 14 bases in between. This CDR3 contains 15 residues. Germline CDR1 and CDR2: ENHRY and SYGVKD. The CDR3 DNA sequence: TGTGCCATCAGTGGGGTTACAGGGCCCAACACTGAAGCTTTCTTT. The encoded protein is CAISGVTGPNTEAFF.

The chain joins TRBV27 to TRBJ2-7; 10 positions agree with TRBD1. J was trimmed by 6 bases and V by 2 bases; bases with no gene match: 4. CDR1 MNHEY and CDR2 SMNVEV come from the germline V gene (reference sequence). The CDR3 sequence is 14 residues long. The DNA for the CDR3 is TGTGCCAGCAGTTTAAAGCGGACAGGGGGCGAGCAGTACTTC. Its translation is CASSLKRTGGEQYF.

The V gene is TRBV20-1, the J gene TRBJ2-2, with a weak D call TRBD2 (5 bases). CDR1 and CDR2 from the germline V gene are DFQATT and SNEGSKA (reference sequence). This CDR3 contains 15 residues. Trimming shortened V by 6 bases and J by 5 bases, and 19 bases separated the two germline ends. The CDR3 region is CSALMVTPGTGELFF. The CDR3 coding sequence is TGCAGTGCCCTCATGGTTACCCCGGGAACCGGGGAGCTGTTTTTT.